This TCR beta chain was identified in a study of blood T cells in healthy people across ages. The length of the CDR3 is 14 residues. Trimming cost V 10 bases and J 1 base; bases outside gene matches: 5. The germline CDR1 and CDR2 sequences are MNHEY and SVGEGT. It was with a sample-barcoded 5' primer and a J-beta primer mix that a second PCR of about 6 to 12 cycles was run. Each CDR3 protein gets one entry after TCRdb re-called the 5' RACE reads with MiXCR. The sample yields over a million distinct CDR3 sequences, approximately 63% seen once. This clonotype was sampled from a man between 18 and 29 years old in good health. The chain couples TRBV6-2 or TRBV6-3 to TRBJ2-1, with 9 bases fitting TRBD2. The sequenced sample consisted of blood. In nucleotides, the CDR3 is TGTGCCACAGAGCGGGGGGTGTCCTACAATGAGCAGTTCTTC. This encodes CATERGVSYNEQFF.